These 6 T cell receptor beta chains were all obtained from the same sample, sequenced in a study of PD-1 blockade in classical Hodgkin lymphoma. As for time point: cycle 4 day 1 (C4D1), after five to seven weeks of nivolumab. With no exception, relapse followed autologous stem cell transplantation in all patients, and brentuximab vedotin exposure varied. TCRdb's copy holds only in-frame clones and misses some; the assay was immunoSEQ multiplex PCR. The sample lists tens of thousands of clones; around 90% were seen once. The sample here was peripheral blood mononuclear cells (PBMCs), taken before the fourth cycle of nivolumab. The source of these receptors is a human donor with classical Hodgkin lymphoma.

The chain combines TRBV6-1 with TRBJ1-2; 9 bases fit TRBD1. The V segment lost 4 bases and the J segment 4 bases; nucleotides outside the gene matches: 10. The CDR3 length is 16 residues. Germline V gene lookup returns CDR1 MNHNS and CDR2 SASEGT. The CDR3 region is CASSALTTGGVYGYTF. The CDR3 DNA sequence: TGTGCCAGCAGTGCGCTTACTACAGGGGGCGTCTATGGCTACACCTTC.

In its sample, this clone was seen once. The rearrangement uses TRBV7-8 and TRBJ1-1, with D possibly TRBD1 on 6 matching bases. V dropped 3 bases and J dropped 4 bases, with 9 bases sitting between them. Germline V lookup: CDR1 SGHVS, CDR2 FQNEAQ. The CDR3 has 13 amino acids. The CDR3 DNA sequence: TGTGCCAGCAGCTTCAGGGGTGGCACTGAAGCTTTCTTT. Translation gives CASSFRGGTEAFF.

The chain combines TRBV11-2 with TRBJ2-4, with 13 bases lining up with TRBD2. This CDR3 has 20 residues. The germline V gene encodes CDR1 SGHAT and CDR2 FQNNGV. V gave up 0 bases and J gave up 1 base; unmatched junction bases: 9. The CDR3 loop reads CASSLDRTSGGALAKNIQYF. For the CDR3, the DNA is TGTGCCAGCAGCTTAGACCGAACTAGCGGGGGGGCCTTGGCCAAAAACATTCAGTACTTC.

This sequence joins TRBV27 and TRBJ1-5, with unresolved D. Germline CDR1 MNHEY, CDR2 SMNVEV (reference sequence). Between the trimmed V and J ends, which lost 5 bases and 4 bases, there was a span of 12 bases. The CDR3 covers 14 residues. In DNA form, the CDR3 reads TGTGCCAGCAGTCGCGGGATGCTTAATCAGCCCCAGCATTTT. Protein sequence: CASSRGMLNQPQHF.

The chain is built from TRBV7-9 and TRBJ2-5, with D possibly matching TRBD2 (6 bases). Looked up from germline, CDR1 is SEHNR and CDR2 is FQNEAQ (reference sequence). V lost 7 bases and J 4 bases, leaving 13 bases between the germline ends. There are 13 residues in the CDR3. The CDR3 is CASTPGGAETQYF. As DNA, the CDR3 is TGTGCCAGCACCCCAGGAGGGGCAGAGACCCAGTACTTC. The whole variable domain, filled in from reference TRBV7-9 and TRBJ2-5, reads DTGVSQNPRHKITKRGQNVTFRCDPISEHNRLYWYRQTLGQGPEFLTYFQNEAQLEKSRLLSDRFSAERPKGSFSTLEIQRTEQGDSAMYLCASTPGGAETQYFGPGTRLLVL.

This clone was detected a few times. The J gene is TRBJ1-1, the V gene TRBV6-6; the D gene is possibly TRBD1 (5 bases). This CDR3 is 15 amino acids long. The V gene's germline CDR1 is MNHNY and CDR2 SVGAGI (reference sequence). V was trimmed by 1 base and J by 3 bases, leaving 12 bases between them. CDR3 nucleotide sequence: TGTGCCAGCAGTTACTATGGGACGAGGGACACTGAAGCTTTCTTT. This encodes CASSYYGTRDTEAFF.